The rows below give T cell receptor beta chains drawn from one sample of a study of CD8 T cells in Susac syndrome. TCRdb called the immunoSEQ multiplex PCR reads again in MiXCR, with one record for every CDR3 protein. This sample carries 75,000 to 80,000 distinct CDR3 sequences, approximately 94% of them seen once, and the ten largest clones take 0.5% to 0.65%. The sequenced sample consisted of CD8+ T cells from PBMCs. All receptors derive from a human donor with Susac syndrome. Each CDR3 is given with its conserved first and last residue. A D gene is named only where the DNA matches it firmly. Where a row states a size, it is once, few, many or the class of an expanded clone; other rows omit it.

j_gene	v_gene	d_gene	abundance	CDR3aa	CDR3nt
TRBJ1-4	TRBV4-3	TRBD1	NA	CASSPYRGSEKLFF	TGCGCCAGCAGCCCCTACAGGGGGAGTGAAAAACTGTTTTTT
TRBJ1-2	TRBV24-1	NA	NA	CATSDYPRTEGKNGYTF	TGTGCCACCAGTGACTACCCCCGGACAGAAGGGAAGAATGGCTACACCTTC
TRBJ1-1	TRBV10-3	NA	NA	CAISESSGSNTEAFF	TGTGCCATCAGTGAGTCGTCAGGATCGAACACTGAAGCTTTCTTT
TRBJ2-3	TRBV27	NA	NA	CASRRPATDTQYF	TGTGCCAGCAGACGACCTGCCACAGATACGCAGTATTTT
TRBJ2-7	TRBV20-1	NA	NA	CSAREGGSYEQYF	TGCAGTGCTAGGGAGGGGGGCTCCTACGAGCAGTACTTC
TRBJ1-5	TRBV7-9	TRBD1	NA	CASSRGPNQPQHF	TGTGCCAGCAGCAGGGGGCCTAATCAGCCCCAGCATTTT
TRBJ1-1	TRBV19	NA	once	CASLEGGTEAFF	TGTGCCAGCCTTGAGGGCGGCACTGAAGCTTTCTTT
TRBJ2-2	TRBV20-1	NA	once	CSASDYSNTGELFF	TGCAGTGCTTCGGACTACTCGAACACCGGGGAGCTGTTTTTT
TRBJ2-5	TRBV9	NA	NA	CASSGGGAETQYF	TGTGCCAGCAGTGGGGGGGGCGCGGAGACCCAGTACTTC
TRBJ2-7	TRBV5-6	TRBD1	NA	CASSYRGRVYEQYF	TGTGCCAGCAGCTACAGGGGGCGCGTCTACGAGCAGTACTTC
TRBJ2-7	TRBV18	TRBD2	NA	CASSPRRGGYEQYF	TGTGCCAGCTCACCGAGGCGGGGGGGTTACGAGCAGTACTTC
TRBJ2-7	TRBV5-1	NA	NA	CASSLDGYEQYF	TGTGCCAGCAGTTTGGACGGCTACGAGCAGTACTTC
TRBJ1-1	TRBV29-1	NA	NA	CSVGRGANTEAFF	TGCAGCGTTGGCAGGGGCGCGAACACTGAAGCTTTCTTT
TRBJ1-1	TRBV12-3/TRBV12-4	NA	NA	CASSYSGGTEAFF	TGTGCCAGCAGTTATTCGGGCGGCACTGAAGCTTTCTTT
TRBJ2-7	TRBV29-1	TRBD1	NA	CSVEDGTGSYEQYF	TGCAGCGTTGAAGATGGGACAGGCTCCTACGAGCAGTACTTC
TRBJ2-7	TRBV4-1	NA	NA	CASSQDVTGFEQYF	TGCGCCAGCAGCCAAGATGTAACAGGGTTCGAGCAGTACTTC
TRBJ2-3	TRBV13	NA	NA	CASSLGRSLGTDTQYF	TGTGCCAGCAGCTTAGGTCGCTCATTAGGCACAGATACGCAGTATTTT
TRBJ1-2	TRBV7-2	NA	NA	CASSRGQGNYGYTF	TGTGCCAGCAGCCGGGGCCAGGGGAACTATGGCTACACCTTC
TRBJ2-7	TRBV6-5	NA	NA	CASSAYRSSYEQYF	TGTGCCAGCAGCGCTTACAGGAGCTCCTACGAGCAGTACTTC
TRBJ2-5	TRBV9	NA	NA	CASSVEGRTPNPQYF	TGTGCCAGCAGCGTAGAGGGGAGGACCCCAAATCCCCAGTACTTC
TRBJ2-7	TRBV27	NA	few	CASSLYEQYF	TGTGCCAGCAGTCTCTACGAGCAGTACTTC
TRBJ2-7	TRBV20-1	TRBD2	NA	CSARQGQGGREQYF	TGCAGTGCTAGACAAGGGCAGGGAGGGCGCGAGCAGTACTTC
TRBJ2-3	TRBV5-1	TRBD2	NA	CASRELAGITDTQYF	TGCGCCAGCAGGGAATTAGCGGGGATCACAGATACGCAGTATTTT
TRBJ2-7	TRBV7-2	TRBD1	NA	CASSRRDRPAEQYF	TGTGCCAGCAGCCGCCGGGACAGGCCCGCCGAGCAGTACTTC
TRBJ1-2	TRBV4-3	TRBD1	NA	CASSPDRGLVYGYTF	TGCGCCAGCAGCCCGGACAGGGGGCTCGTCTATGGCTACACCTTC
TRBJ2-5	TRBV6-6	NA	once	CASSYWAPETQYF	TGTGCCAGCAGTTATTGGGCCCCAGAGACCCAGTACTTC
TRBJ2-7	TRBV12-3/TRBV12-4	TRBD1	NA	CASSPSDRALYEQYF	TGTGCCAGCAGTCCCTCGGACAGGGCCCTCTACGAGCAGTACTTC
TRBJ2-2	TRBV2	NA	NA	CASSEDLRGWTGELFF	TGTGCCAGCAGTGAAGACTTGAGGGGGTGGACCGGGGAGCTGTTTTTT
TRBJ2-3	TRBV28	NA	NA	CASSPSPLLAREDTQYF	TGTGCCAGCAGCCCATCTCCCCTATTAGCGAGGGAAGATACGCAGTATTTT
TRBJ1-5	TRBV7-6	NA	NA	CASSPRHNQPQHF	TGTGCCAGCAGCCCCCGACATAATCAGCCCCAGCATTTT
TRBJ1-2	TRBV7-2	NA	NA	CASSSWAGSSYGYTF	TGTGCCAGCAGCTCCTGGGCGGGTTCAAGCTATGGCTACACCTTC
TRBJ2-3	TRBV4-1	TRBD1	NA	CASSRGQGTDTQYF	TGCGCCAGCAGCCGAGGACAGGGGACAGATACGCAGTATTTT
TRBJ1-2	TRBV7-9	NA	NA	CASSLKADRGVYGYTF	TGTGCCAGCAGCTTAAAGGCGGACCGAGGGGTTTATGGCTACACCTTC
TRBJ2-7	TRBV6-2/TRBV6-3	TRBD1	NA	CASKIGTGAFYEQYF	TGTGCCAGCAAAATAGGGACAGGCGCCTTCTACGAGCAGTACTTC
TRBJ1-6	TRBV6-4	TRBD1	NA	CASPPRDRVNSPLHF	TGTGCCAGCCCTCCCCGGGACAGGGTTAATTCACCCCTCCACTTT
TRBJ1-1	TRBV6-1	TRBD1	NA	CASSRTGGQGTEAFF	TGTGCCAGCAGTCGGACAGGTGGGCAGGGGACTGAAGCTTTCTTT
TRBJ2-4	TRBV29-1	NA	NA	CSARLPGVMAKNIQYF	TGCAGCGCCCGCCTGCCGGGGGTCATGGCCAAAAACATTCAGTACTTC
TRBJ2-7	TRBV5-4	NA	NA	CASSLDRSYYEQYF	TGTGCCAGCAGCCTCGACAGGAGCTACTACGAGCAGTACTTC
TRBJ2-1	TRBV9	TRBD1	NA	CASSDRVRDEQFF	TGTGCCAGCAGTGACAGGGTGAGAGATGAGCAGTTCTTC
TRBJ2-1	TRBV6-2/TRBV6-3	NA	NA	CASSPPVPEQFF	TGTGCCAGCAGCCCGCCGGTACCTGAGCAGTTCTTC
TRBJ1-2	TRBV9	NA	NA	CASQQGPYGYTF	TGTGCCAGCCAACAGGGCCCCTATGGCTACACCTTC
TRBJ2-3	TRBV12-3/TRBV12-4	NA	NA	CASTPEEGLGTDTQYF	TGTGCCAGCACCCCAGAGGAGGGCCTTGGCACAGATACGCAGTATTTT
TRBJ1-1	TRBV20-1	NA	NA	CSARDFRANTEAFF	TGCAGTGCTAGAGATTTTCGAGCAAACACTGAAGCTTTCTTT
TRBJ1-4	TRBV24-1	NA	NA	CATESHSTNEKLFF	TGTGCCACGGAGAGCCACTCAACTAATGAAAAACTGTTTTTT
TRBJ1-1	TRBV4-1	TRBD1	NA	CASSQRLGGDEAFF	TGCGCCAGCAGCCAAAGACTAGGGGGCGATGAAGCTTTCTTT
TRBJ2-7	TRBV9	NA	NA	CASSGGGGEYEQYF	TGTGCCAGCAGCGGGGGAGGGGGGGAGTACGAGCAGTACTTC
TRBJ2-1	TRBV2	TRBD1	NA	CASPLAGQGNDEQFF	TGTGCCAGTCCTCTTGCAGGACAGGGTAACGATGAGCAGTTCTTC
TRBJ2-5	TRBV29-1	NA	NA	CSVEEAGYETQYF	TGCAGCGTTGAAGAAGCGGGCTACGAGACCCAGTACTTC